The entry that follows covers one T cell receptor (beta chain) sequence. This sample stems from a study of blood T cell repertoires in COVID-19. Study context: There were acute and convalescent COVID-19 samples, and they came from the United States, Italy and Spain. The analysed material was cDNA or gDNA that came from T cells, B-cell-depleted T cells, or PBMCs.

Under the authors' procedure: For nucleated cells, counts were estimated from reference gene primer amplification. Assay used: immunoSEQ multiplex PCR; TCRdb lists only in-frame clones, some missing. V and J calls and clone size are given by that table; D and trimming were obtained from the DNA. The table records hundreds of thousands of clones, 91% of them present only once. The TCR was taken from a woman younger than 30 who had recovered from COVID-19. Sequenced material: peripheral blood.

CDR3 sequence: CASSQGLAGIMSGELFF. The CDR3 nucleotides read TGCGCCAGCAGCCAAGGGCTAGCGGGAATAATGTCCGGGGAGCTGTTTTTT. The chain has TRBV4-3 and TRBJ2-2, with TRBD2 identical over 9 bases. CDR1 is LGHNA and CDR2 is YSLEER in the germline V gene. The V gene end was trimmed by 1 base and the J gene end by 6 bases; junction bases not matched to a gene: 9. This CDR3 is built from 17 residues.